The 20 T cell receptor beta chains presented below share a single source sample, sequenced in a study of blood T cell repertoires in COVID-19. TCRdb's table, derived via immunoSEQ multiplex PCR, lists solely in-frame clones and lacks some. The data show 50,000 or so clones, about 90% seen once. The sequenced sample was peripheral blood. These receptors were taken from a man between 70 and 80 years old with active COVID-19.

The V gene is TRBV5-1, the J gene TRBJ2-2; 9 bases are shared with TRBD2. The CDR3 runs to 17 residues. CDR1 is SGHRS, CDR2 YFSETQ, per germline. The junction had 9 bases not matched to a gene; V was cut back by 1 base and J by 5 bases. The CDR3 region has the DNA TGCGCCAGCAGCTTGACGGCGGGGGGGCCGGGGACCGGGGAGCTGTTTTTT. Its protein is CASSLTAGGPGTGELFF.

Notes on this clone: The same CDR3 also results from other DNA sequences found in this sample. This chain joins TRBV7-2 and TRBJ1-1; TRBD1 might be the D (6 bases). This CDR3 spans 14 amino acids. V lost 1 base to trimming and J lost 1 base, with 7 bases between them. Germline values: CDR1 SGHTA, CDR2 FQGNSA. DNA of the CDR3: TGTGCCAGCAGCTTAGTAGGGGGGAACACTGAAGCTTTCTTT. Its protein is CASSLVGGNTEAFF.

This chain links TRBV28 with TRBJ2-3, with 8 bases that match TRBD2. This CDR3 has 15 amino acids. V shed 7 bases and J 1 base; nucleotides not matched to a gene: 7. Germline V gene data show CDR1 as MDHEN and CDR2 as SYDVKM. CDR3 in amino acids: CASKGWRGGTDTQYF. The CDR3, as DNA: TGTGCCAGCAAAGGTTGGCGGGGGGGCACAGATACGCAGTATTTT.

The chain links TRBV6-6 to TRBJ1-4; the D gene is possibly TRBD1 (6 bases). The V gene's germline CDR1 is MNHNY and CDR2 SVGAGI (reference sequence). The ends were cut back, 5 bases at V and 4 bases at J, with 14 bases in the middle. There are 15 residues in the CDR3. The CDR3 sequence: CASSNVEGDNEKLFF. For the CDR3, the DNA is TGTGCCAGCAGTAACGTCGAGGGGGATAATGAAAAACTGTTTTTT.

V gene TRBV12-3 or TRBV12-4 combines with J gene TRBJ1-2, with 8 bases that match TRBD1. The CDR3 loop spans 13 amino acids. V dropped 5 bases and J dropped 7; count of bases not matched to a gene: 6. The DNA of the CDR3 is TGTGCCAGCAGTGTACAGGGGGATGTTGGCTACACCTTC. Amino acid sequence: CASSVQGDVGYTF.

The chain is built from TRBV7-9 and TRBJ1-4, with D perhaps TRBD1 (6 bases). The V and J ends lost 3 bases and 4 bases respectively, with 15 bases between them. Germline V gene sequence: CDR1 SEHNR, CDR2 FQNEAQ (reference sequence). The CDR3 is 16 residues long. DNA for the CDR3: TGTGCCAGCAGCTTCGGACAGCCGACCATTAATGAAAAACTGTTTTTT. Translation: CASSFGQPTINEKLFF.

The CDR3 loop is CASSVGTGTREQYF. In nucleotides, the CDR3 is TGTGCCAGCAGCGTCGGGACAGGAACGAGGGAGCAGTACTTC. This sequence joins TRBV7-9 and TRBJ2-7, with TRBD1 matching 8 bases. Germline lookup yields CDR1 SEHNR and CDR2 FQNEAQ (reference sequence). The ends lost 5 bases at V and 7 bases at J; junction bases unmatched: 10. The CDR3 sequence is 14 residues long.

The rearrangement joins TRBV6-5 to TRBJ1-6, with a possible D match to TRBD1 (5 bases). V was trimmed by 6 bases and J by 6 bases, leaving 12 bases between them. The CDR3 totals 14 residues. Germline assignment: CDR1 MNHEY and CDR2 SVGAGI. The CDR3 DNA is TGTGCCAGCAGCCCAGGGCGCCTTAATTCACCCCTCCACTTT. Translation gives CASSPGRLNSPLHF.

The chain combines TRBV7-2 with TRBJ1-5; 9 nucleotides agree with TRBD1. Germline CDR1 reads SGHTA; CDR2 reads FQGNSA. The CDR3 consists of 15 residues. With 5 bases clipped from V and 4 bases from J, the junction kept 6 bases outside the gene matches. This CDR3 is CASSATGGGNQPQHF. CDR3 DNA: TGTGCCAGCAGCGCCACAGGGGGCGGGAATCAGCCCCAGCATTTT.

This clone was seen a single time. The chain joins TRBV19 to TRBJ2-7; 11 bases fit TRBD2. This CDR3 spans 15 amino acids. In germline, CDR1 is LNHDA, CDR2 SQIVND (reference sequence). V shed 6 bases, J shed 2 bases, and the junction held 6 bases outside the gene matches. CDR3 DNA: TGTGCCAGTAGCCAAACTAGCGGGGGACCCTACGAGCAGTACTTC. It translates to CASSQTSGGPYEQYF.

The V call is TRBV11-2, the J call TRBJ2-1; the match to TRBD1 covers 8 bases. The germline CDR1 and CDR2 sequences are SGHAT and FQNNGV. Trimming at V came to 0 bases and at J to 9 bases, leaving 10 bases not matched to a gene. The CDR3 sequence is 16 residues long. The CDR3, as DNA: TGTGCCAGCAGCTTAGATGGGGCAGGGGGCCTGGGTGAGCAGTTCTTC. This sequence encodes CASSLDGAGGLGEQFF.

The V and J genes are TRBV27 and TRBJ2-7, with D possibly matching TRBD1 (6 bases). V was clipped by 5 bases and J by 2 bases, with 25 bases between them. This CDR3 has 18 residues. CDR1 MNHEY and CDR2 SMNVEV come from the germline V gene (reference sequence). CDR3 in amino acids: CASSILRPQARGAYEQYF. The CDR3 DNA reads as TGTGCCAGCAGTATCCTCAGACCCCAAGCCAGGGGTGCCTACGAGCAGTACTTC.

The V call is TRBV7-2, the J call TRBJ2-1; 9 bases line up with TRBD2. With 2 bases clipped from V and 7 bases from J, the junction kept 9 bases outside the gene matches. CDR3 size: 16 residues. Germline loops: CDR1 SGHTA, CDR2 FQGNSA. This CDR3 is CASSLIAGAPWNEQFF. The CDR3 DNA follows: TGTGCCAGCAGCTTAATAGCGGGGGCGCCTTGGAATGAGCAGTTCTTC. Variable domain in full (rest from reference TRBV7-2 and TRBJ2-1): GAGVSQSPSNKVTEKGKDVELRCDPISGHTALYWYRQSLGQGLEFLIYFQGNSAPDKSGLPSDRFSAERTGGSVSTLTIQRTQQEDSAVYLCASSLIAGAPWNEQFFGPGTRLTVL.

This clone has just a few counts. The V and J genes are TRBV29-1 and TRBJ2-1; no firm D call. There are 12 residues in the CDR3. With 2 bases removed from V and 4 bases from J, the gap between germline ends came to 6 bases. The germline V gene encodes CDR1 SQVTM and CDR2 ANQGSEA. CDR3 DNA sequence: TGCAGCGTTGAACGGAGTTACAATGAGCAGTTCTTC. Its protein is CSVERSYNEQFF.

This clone occurred once. The chain carries TRBV5-6 and TRBJ2-1; D possibly corresponds to TRBD1 (6 bases). CDR3 length: 14 residues. Germline lookup yields CDR1 SGHDT and CDR2 YYEEEE. Trimming took 0 bases from V and 7 from J, leaving 11 bases between them. The CDR3 DNA is TGTGCCAGCAGCTTGGGGGCAGGGGAAAATGAGCAGTTCTTC. This encodes CASSLGAGENEQFF.

The rearrangement uses TRBV4-1 and TRBJ2-5; TRBD2 aligns across 9 bases. The junction had 9 bases not matched to a gene; V was cut back by 0 bases and J by 4 bases. The CDR3 totals 17 residues. Germline CDR1 reads MGHRA; CDR2 reads YSYEKL. In DNA, the CDR3 is TGCGCCAGCAGCCAAGAAAATAGCGGGGGCCCCCGAGAGACCCAGTACTTC. This sequence encodes CASSQENSGGPRETQYF.

This rearrangement joins TRBV10-3 to TRBJ1-6; TRBD1 aligns across 8 bases. In germline, CDR1 is ENHRY, CDR2 SYGVKD. The J segment lost 6 bases and the V segment lost 5 bases, leaving 3 bases of the junction unmatched. The CDR3 loop spans 14 amino acids. The CDR3 region has the DNA TGTGCCATCAGTCAGACAGGGGTTAATTCACCCCTCCACTTT. Translated, it gives CAISQTGVNSPLHF.

V usage is TRBV2 and J usage is TRBJ1-5; unclear D gene. The CDR3 extends over 15 amino acids. The germline V gene encodes CDR1 SNHLY and CDR2 FYNNEI. The germline V and J ends were trimmed by 1 base and 0 bases, with 7 bases remaining between them. The CDR3 spells CASSEEQNSNQPQHF. In DNA, the CDR3 is TGTGCCAGCAGTGAAGAACAGAATAGCAATCAGCCCCAGCATTTT.

The rearrangement uses TRBV4-1 and TRBJ1-1, with unresolved D. The germline gives CDR1 MGHRA, CDR2 YSYEKL. This CDR3 contains 15 residues. V was pared by 1 base and J by 0 bases, with 9 bases between. DNA for the CDR3: TGCGCCAGCAGCCAAGCCGGGAGGGTGAACACTGAAGCTTTCTTT. Its protein is CASSQAGRVNTEAFF.

The genes are TRBV6-2 or TRBV6-3 and TRBJ1-1, with 7 bases that match TRBD1. Per germline, CDR1 MNHEY and CDR2 SVGEGT. The length of the CDR3 is 14 residues. Trimming at V came to 0 bases and at J to 11 bases, leaving 9 bases not matched to a gene. In DNA form, the CDR3 reads TGTGCCAGCAGTTACTCGAACAGGGGAAAGGGGGCTTTCTTT. Amino acid sequence: CASSYSNRGKGAFF.